This entry lists 28 T cell receptor beta chains sequenced from one sample in a study of molecular identifiers for immune sequencing clone quantification. MiXCR, applied by TCRdb to the PCR reads, yields one record per CDR3 protein. The sample includes under 650,000 distinct CDR3 sequences, 15% to 20% seen only once; the top ten take around 0.86%. The sequencing sample was made of naive CD8+ T cells from blood, with Jurkat cell RNA spiked in. Documented subset: FACS-sorted CD8+CD4-CCR7+CD45RA+ naive T cells. These receptors came from a human donor in good health. Some libraries in this study had Jurkat cell RNA spiked in.

Of note for this clonotype: This sequence may be a read error, since a much larger clone differs from it by one base. This rearrangement joins TRBV2 to TRBJ2-7; D possibly corresponds to TRBD2 (5 bases). V was shortened by 6 bases and J by 0 bases, with 24 bases between the two germline ends. Germline CDR1 SNHLY, CDR2 FYNNEI. CDR3 length: 18 amino acids. The CDR3: CASSDFRTRVGVSYEQYF. The DNA of the CDR3 is TGTGCCAGCAGCGACTTCCGGACGCGGGTAGGCGTCTCCTACGAGCAGTACTTC.

This clonotype showed up many times. The rearrangement links TRBV29-1 to TRBJ2-3, with 7 bases fitting TRBD1. J lost 0 bases, V lost 7 bases, and 13 bases had no gene match. The CDR3 has 16 residues. Germline values: CDR1 SQVTM, CDR2 ANQGSEA. In DNA form, the CDR3 reads TGCAGCGGATTGGGACAGCGAAATCCTAGCACAGATACGCAGTATTTT. As protein: CSGLGQRNPSTDTQYF.

A note on this clonotype: A much larger clone lies one base from this, so it may be a read error. The CDR3 bases are TGTGCCAGCAGCCCATTATCGGAGCCGACCTACGAGCAGTACTTC. It translates to CASSPLSEPTYEQYF. The chain uses TRBV7-9 and TRBJ2-7; no firm D call. Germline CDR1 SEHNR, CDR2 FQNEAQ (reference sequence). Trimming cost V 5 bases and J 2 bases, with 16 bases left between them. CDR3 size: 15 residues.

For this clonotype: The junction departs from the called germline gene at one end, perhaps through a read error. The chain combines TRBV20-1 with TRBJ2-7, with TRBD1 identical over 9 bases. This CDR3 is 15 amino acids long. The germline V gene encodes CDR1 DFQATT and CDR2 SNEGSKA (reference sequence). The chain's CDR3 is CSARLLDRGLYEQYF. CDR3 in DNA: TGTAGTGCTAGACTCTTGGACAGGGGTCTATACGAGCAGTACTTC.

This clonotype was observed at least ten times. The J gene is TRBJ2-3, the V gene TRBV20-1, with D possibly called TRBD1 or TRBD2 (5 bases each). Trimming took off 6 bases at V and 1 base at J, with 14 bases between the two ends. The CDR3 has 14 residues. CDR1 and CDR2 (germline): DFQATT, SNEGSKA (reference sequence). CDR3 protein: CSARVGAGTDTQYF. As DNA, the CDR3 is TGCAGTGCCCGAGTCGGGGCGGGCACAGATACGCAGTATTTT.

This clonotype has a count of ten or more. V is TRBV12-3 or TRBV12-4 and J is TRBJ2-5, with D tentatively TRBD1 (5 bases). V lost 5 bases and J lost 0, with 10 bases in between. The CDR3 consists of 14 residues. In nucleotides, the CDR3 is TGTGCCAGCAGTACCGACAGAAACCAAGAGACCCAGTACTTC. Encoded protein: CASSTDRNQETQYF.

In this sample, this clonotype turned up many times. The chain carries TRBV15 and TRBJ2-3; the D call may be TRBD1 or TRBD2 (5 bases each). The CDR3 loop spans 19 amino acids. V was trimmed by 0 bases and J by 4 bases, leaving 23 bases between them. Germline CDR1 reads LNHNV; CDR2 reads YYDKDF (reference sequence). The CDR3 DNA reads TGTGCCACCAGCAGAGATCCCTTGTCACGGACCTGGGGGTCAGATACGCAGTATTTT. The encoded protein is CATSRDPLSRTWGSDTQYF.

The V and J genes are TRBV19 and TRBJ1-1, with D tentatively TRBD1 (5 bases). There are 14 residues in the CDR3. Trimming shortened V by 7 bases and J by 5 bases, and 17 bases separated the two germline ends. From germline, CDR1 is LNHDA and CDR2 SQIVND (reference sequence). The CDR3 region has the DNA TGTGCCAGTATCCCTCCAGGGCGGGGGACTGAAGCTTTCTTT. It is translated as CASIPPGRGTEAFF.

This clonotype has just a few counts. The DNA for the CDR3 is TGCAGCGAACTCAGAACAGGAAGGACTGAGCAGTTCTTC. Translation gives CSELRTGRTEQFF. The chain combines TRBV29-1 with TRBJ2-1, with D tentatively TRBD1 (5 bases). The CDR3 sequence is 13 residues long. Trimming pared 7 bases from V and 9 bases from J, leaving 19 bases between. CDR1 is SQVTM and CDR2 is ANQGSEA in the germline V gene.

This clonotype was counted at least ten times. DNA of the CDR3: TGCAGCGTTGAAGGAGGCGGTACTGCCTACGAGCAGTACTTC. The encoded protein is CSVEGGGTAYEQYF. The chain has TRBV29-1 and TRBJ2-7; no clear D. Germline V CDR1 and CDR2: SQVTM, ANQGSEA. The germline V and J ends were trimmed by 1 base and 2 bases, with 12 bases remaining between them. The CDR3 totals 14 residues.

The V call is TRBV27, the J call TRBJ2-1; 8 bases match TRBD2. Unmatched junction bases numbered 8, after V lost 5 bases and J lost 8 bases. Germline CDR1 reads MNHEY; CDR2 reads SMNVEV (reference sequence). This CDR3 spans 14 amino acids. CDR3 DNA: TGTGCCAGCAGTACGGGACTAGTAACCCATGAGCAGTTCTTC. It yields the protein CASSTGLVTHEQFF.

This clonotype was seen a handful of times. The chain carries TRBV5-3 and TRBJ1-5; D is ambiguous. TRBV5-3 is known as an ORF, though its function is uncertain. Trimming took 5 bases from V and 5 from J, leaving 14 bases between them. The CDR3 sequence is 14 residues long. The DNA of the CDR3 is TGTGCCAGAAGGGAGGGTAGTTTTCATCAGCCCCAGCATTTT. As protein: CARREGSFHQPQHF.

This clonotype was seen at least ten times. This chain connects TRBV9 to TRBJ2-3; 9 bases are a match to TRBD2. Germline lookup yields CDR1 SGDLS and CDR2 YYNGEE. This CDR3 contains 16 residues. J lost 0 bases, V lost 3 bases, and 5 bases had no gene match. CDR3 DNA: TGTGCCAGCAGCGCTAGCGGGGCCACTAGCACAGATACGCAGTATTTT. It specifies CASSASGATSTDTQYF.

This clonotype has at least ten counts. The J gene is TRBJ1-2, the V gene TRBV14; no clear D. The V gene lost 4 bases and the J gene lost 6 bases, with 15 bases spanning the gap. The CDR3 consists of 14 residues. Germline CDR1 and CDR2: SGHDN and FVKESK. The CDR3: CASSLDAGVNGYTF. The CDR3 DNA is TGTGCCAGCAGCCTCGACGCCGGAGTAAATGGCTACACCTTC.

This clonotype was found many times. The V gene is TRBV6-2 or TRBV6-3, the J gene TRBJ2-7; no firm D call. The CDR3 runs 11 residues. V was shortened by 6 bases and J by 2 bases, with 5 bases between the two germline ends. Germline CDR1 reads MNHEY; CDR2 reads SVGEGT. Here the CDR3 reads CASSYTYEQYF. In nucleotides, the CDR3 is TGTGCCAGCAGCTACACCTACGAGCAGTACTTC.

On this clonotype: This sequence may be a read error, since a much larger clone differs from it by one base. The chain combines TRBV10-3 with TRBJ2-7; D gene unclear. The V gene lost 4 bases and the J gene lost 4 bases, with 8 bases spanning the gap. The CDR3 runs to 12 residues. Germline lookup yields CDR1 ENHRY and CDR2 SYGVKD. CDR3 in DNA: TGTGCCATCAGTGGCGTGATATACGAGCAGTACTTC. Amino acids: CAISGVIYEQYF.

This clonotype was recorded at least ten times. This chain connects TRBV4-1 to TRBJ1-4, with a tentative D call TRBD1 (6 bases). CDR1 is MGHRA, CDR2 YSYEKL, per germline. This CDR3 contains 15 residues. Trimming took off 5 bases at V and 0 bases at J, with 10 bases between the two ends. The CDR3 coding sequence is TGCGCCAGCAGCACACGACAGGCAACTAATGAAAAACTGTTTTTT. Its protein product is CASSTRQATNEKLFF.

This clonotype was counted at least ten times. The chain links TRBV3-1 to TRBJ1-5; D is ambiguous. This CDR3 spans 14 amino acids. V lost 8 bases to trimming and J lost 4 bases, with 15 bases between them. Germline V gives CDR1 LGHDT, CDR2 YNNKEL (reference sequence). CDR3 DNA sequence: TGTGCCAGCCCCTCCCGGGCGAGAAATCAGCCCCAGCATTTT. Translated: CASPSRARNQPQHF.

The table lists this clonotype with many counts. In nucleotides, the CDR3 is TGCAGTGCAAATGGACTAGCGGAAACCTACAATGAGCAGTTCTTC. Protein product: CSANGLAETYNEQFF. The chain is built from TRBV20-1 and TRBJ2-1; 10 bases align to TRBD2. This CDR3 comprises 15 residues. Trimming at V came to 6 bases and at J to 2 bases, leaving 7 bases not matched to a gene. The V gene's germline CDR1 is DFQATT and CDR2 SNEGSKA (reference sequence).

This clonotype was observed many times. V gene TRBV20-1 combines with J gene TRBJ2-5, with D perhaps TRBD1 or TRBD2 (5 bases each). CDR1 is DFQATT, CDR2 SNEGSKA, per germline (reference sequence). Trimming cost V 1 base and J 7 bases, with 13 bases left between them. The CDR3 has 13 residues. CDR3 nucleotides: TGCAGTGCTAGAGTTTTGGGGGTTGGGACCCAGTACTTC. It encodes CSARVLGVGTQYF.

In this sample, this clonotype turned up many times. The rearrangement links TRBV2 to TRBJ2-1; D could derive from TRBD1 or TRBD2 (7 bases each). The CDR3 totals 14 residues. Trimming stripped 6 bases from V and 9 bases from J, with 18 bases between. The V gene's germline CDR1 is SNHLY and CDR2 FYNNEI. CDR3 region: CASREQGGVGEQFF. Here the CDR3 DNA reads TGTGCCAGCAGAGAGCAGGGGGGGGTAGGTGAGCAGTTCTTC.

The rearrangement uses TRBV13 and TRBJ2-7; D perhaps matches TRBD1 (6 bases). The CDR3 loop spans 14 amino acids. The ends were cut back, 7 bases at V and 5 bases at J, with 18 bases in the middle. CDR1 PRHDT and CDR2 FYEKMQ come from the germline V gene (reference sequence). CDR3 amino acids: CASTLGLRGHEQYF. The CDR3 DNA is TGTGCCAGCACTTTGGGCCTCAGGGGCCACGAGCAGTACTTC.

To note about this clonotype: This clone may be a read error of a much larger clone one base away. This chain uses TRBV6-6 with TRBJ2-7; 9 nucleotides line up with TRBD2. The germline V gene encodes CDR1 MNHNY and CDR2 SVGAGI (reference sequence). There are 16 residues in the CDR3. Germline trimming cut 8 bases from V and 2 bases from J; bases unmatched to any gene: 13. The CDR3: CASGLTVAGATYEQYF. Written as DNA, the CDR3 is TGTGCCAGCGGATTAACAGTAGCGGGAGCGACCTACGAGCAGTACTTC.

This clonotype was observed a handful of times. This chain uses TRBV4-3 with TRBJ1-2; D is unresolved. The germline V and J ends were trimmed by 0 bases and 0 bases, with 14 bases remaining between them. The CDR3 is made up of 17 amino acids. Germline V gene sequence: CDR1 LGHNA, CDR2 YSLEER. The CDR3 reads CASSQDTYGSSNYGYTF. The CDR3 DNA sequence: TGCGCCAGCAGCCAAGATACTTACGGCAGCTCTAACTATGGCTACACCTTC.

Of note for this clonotype: A much bigger clone sits one base away, suggesting this may be a read error. This chain connects TRBV4-3 to TRBJ2-7; 7 bases are a match to TRBD2. CDR1 is LGHNA, CDR2 YSLEER, per germline. This CDR3 contains 15 residues. The CDR3 nucleotides are TGCGCCGGCAGCCCTTATAGTGGGGGGGCCTACGAGCAGTACTTC. It codes for CAGSPYSGGAYEQYF.

Points on this clonotype: The germline gene is not matched at one end of the junction; a read error may be the cause. CDR3 DNA: TGCAGCGTTAAAGATCTAGCCACAGGGGCCCACTATGGCTGCACCTTC. It yields the protein CSVKDLATGAHYGCTF. The rearrangement uses TRBV29-1 and TRBJ1-2, with 7 bases identical to TRBD1. This CDR3 is 16 amino acids long. Germline CDR1 SQVTM, CDR2 ANQGSEA. The whole variable domain, remainder taken from reference TRBV29-1 and TRBJ1-2, is SAVISQKPSRDICQRGTSLTIQCQVDSQVTMMFWYRQQPGQSLTLIATANQGSEATYESGFVIDKFPISRPNLTFSTLTVSNMSPEDSSIYLCSVKDLATGAHYGCTFGSGTRLTVV.

This clonotype appeared a few times. The rearrangement joins TRBV19 to TRBJ2-6; 8 bases map to TRBD1. The germline CDR1 and CDR2 sequences are LNHDA and SQIVND (reference sequence). After removal of 8 bases from V and 2 bases from J, the junction contained 2 bases not matched to a gene. The CDR3 covers 14 residues. The chain's CDR3 is CASSDRAGANVLTF. As DNA, the CDR3 is TGTGCCAGTTCGGACAGGGCTGGGGCCAACGTCCTGACTTTC.

There are many counts of this clonotype. V gene TRBV7-9 combines with J gene TRBJ2-2; possible D gene TRBD1, 5 bases. The V end was cut by 8 bases, the J end by 5 bases, with 18 bases between. The CDR3 extends over 15 amino acids. Germline assignment: CDR1 SEHNR and CDR2 FQNEAQ (reference sequence). CDR3 DNA: TGTGCCAGCGGAGAAACCAGGGTACGGACCGGGGAGCTGTTTTTT. Protein product: CASGETRVRTGELFF.